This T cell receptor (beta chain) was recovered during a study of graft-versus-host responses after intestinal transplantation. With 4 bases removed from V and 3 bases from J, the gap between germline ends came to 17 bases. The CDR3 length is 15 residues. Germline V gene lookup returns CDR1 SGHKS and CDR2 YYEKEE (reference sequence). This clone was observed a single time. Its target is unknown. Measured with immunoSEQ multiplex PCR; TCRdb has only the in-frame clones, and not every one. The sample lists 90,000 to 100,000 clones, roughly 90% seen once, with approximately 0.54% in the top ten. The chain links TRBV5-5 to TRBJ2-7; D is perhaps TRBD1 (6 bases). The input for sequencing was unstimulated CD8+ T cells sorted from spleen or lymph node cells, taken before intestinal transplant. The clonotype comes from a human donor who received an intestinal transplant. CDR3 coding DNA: TGTGCCAGCAGCCCCTACCGGACAGACCACTACGAGCAGTACTTC. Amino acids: CASSPYRTDHYEQYF.